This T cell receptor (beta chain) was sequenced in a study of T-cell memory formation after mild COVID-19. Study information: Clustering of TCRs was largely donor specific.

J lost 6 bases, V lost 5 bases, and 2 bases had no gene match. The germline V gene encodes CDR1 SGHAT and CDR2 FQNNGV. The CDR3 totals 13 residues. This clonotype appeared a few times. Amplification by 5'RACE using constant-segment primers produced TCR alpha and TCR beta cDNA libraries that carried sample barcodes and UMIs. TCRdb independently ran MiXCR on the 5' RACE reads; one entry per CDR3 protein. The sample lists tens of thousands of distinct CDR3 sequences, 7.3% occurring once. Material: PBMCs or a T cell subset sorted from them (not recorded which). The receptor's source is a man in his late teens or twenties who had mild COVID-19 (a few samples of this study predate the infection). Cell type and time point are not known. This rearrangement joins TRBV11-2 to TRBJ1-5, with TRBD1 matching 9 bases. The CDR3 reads CASSQDRGQPQHF. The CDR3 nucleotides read TGTGCCAGCAGCCAGGACAGGGGTCAGCCCCAGCATTTT.